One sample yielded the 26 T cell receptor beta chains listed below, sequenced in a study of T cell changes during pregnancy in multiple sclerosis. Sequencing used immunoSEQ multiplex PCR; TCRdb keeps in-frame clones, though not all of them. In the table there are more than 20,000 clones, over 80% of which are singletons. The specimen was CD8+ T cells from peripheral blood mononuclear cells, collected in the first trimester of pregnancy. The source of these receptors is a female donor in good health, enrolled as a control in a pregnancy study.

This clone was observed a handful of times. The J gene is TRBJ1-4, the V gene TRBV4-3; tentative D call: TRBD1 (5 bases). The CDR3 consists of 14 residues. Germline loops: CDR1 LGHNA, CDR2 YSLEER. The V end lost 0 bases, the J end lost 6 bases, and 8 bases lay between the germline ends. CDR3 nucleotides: TGCGCCAGCAGCCAAGACAGGGTGGATGAAAAACTGTTTTTT. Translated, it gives CASSQDRVDEKLFF.

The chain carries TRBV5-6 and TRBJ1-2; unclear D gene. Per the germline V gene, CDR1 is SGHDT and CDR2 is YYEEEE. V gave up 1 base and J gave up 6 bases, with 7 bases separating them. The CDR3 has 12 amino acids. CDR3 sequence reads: CASSLTRDGYTF. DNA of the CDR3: TGTGCCAGCAGCTTGACCCGGGATGGCTACACCTTC. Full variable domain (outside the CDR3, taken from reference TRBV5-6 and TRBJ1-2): DAGVTQSPTHLIKTRGQQVTLRCSPKSGHDTVSWYQQALGQGPQFIFQYYEEEERQRGNFPDRFSGHQFPNYSSELNVNALLLGDSALYLCASSLTRDGYTFGSGTRLTVV.

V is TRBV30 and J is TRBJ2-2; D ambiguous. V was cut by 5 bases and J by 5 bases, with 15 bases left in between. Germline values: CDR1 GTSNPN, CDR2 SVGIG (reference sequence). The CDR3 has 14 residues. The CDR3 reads CAWRGPASTGELFF. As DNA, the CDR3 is TGTGCCTGGCGCGGCCCAGCAAGTACCGGGGAGCTGTTTTTT.

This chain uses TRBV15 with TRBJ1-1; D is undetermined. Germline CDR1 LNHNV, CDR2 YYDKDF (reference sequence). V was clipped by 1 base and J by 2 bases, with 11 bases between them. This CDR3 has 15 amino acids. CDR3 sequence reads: CATSRGPDYNTEAFF. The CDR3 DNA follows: TGTGCCACCAGCAGAGGGCCCGACTACAACACTGAAGCTTTCTTT.

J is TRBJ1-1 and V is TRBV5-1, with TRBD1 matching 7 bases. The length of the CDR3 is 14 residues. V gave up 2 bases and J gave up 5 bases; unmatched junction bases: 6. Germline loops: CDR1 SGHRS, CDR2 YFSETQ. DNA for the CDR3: TGCGCCAGCAGCTTCAGGCAGGGGGGTACTGAAGCTTTCTTT. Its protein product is CASSFRQGGTEAFF.

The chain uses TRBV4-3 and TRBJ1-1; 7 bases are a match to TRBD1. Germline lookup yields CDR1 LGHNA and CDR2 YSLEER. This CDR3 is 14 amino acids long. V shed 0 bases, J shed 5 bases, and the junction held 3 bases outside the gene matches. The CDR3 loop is CASSQDPRGTEAFF. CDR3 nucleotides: TGCGCCAGCAGCCAAGATCCCAGGGGGACTGAAGCTTTCTTT.

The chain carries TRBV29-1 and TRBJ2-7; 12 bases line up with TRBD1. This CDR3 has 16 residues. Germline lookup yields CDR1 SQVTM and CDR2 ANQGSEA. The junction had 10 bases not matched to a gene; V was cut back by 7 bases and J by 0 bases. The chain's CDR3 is CSAGTGGADFSYEQYF. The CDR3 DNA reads TGCAGCGCCGGGACAGGGGGCGCGGATTTCTCCTACGAGCAGTACTTC.

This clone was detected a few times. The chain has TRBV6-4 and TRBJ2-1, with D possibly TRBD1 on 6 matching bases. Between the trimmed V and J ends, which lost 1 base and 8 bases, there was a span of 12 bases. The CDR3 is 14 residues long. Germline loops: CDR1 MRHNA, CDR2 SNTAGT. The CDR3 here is CASSDFSGADEQFF. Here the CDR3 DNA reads TGTGCCAGCAGTGACTTTTCAGGGGCAGATGAGCAGTTCTTC.

CDR3: CASRTQGAGEKLFF. CDR3 sequence (DNA): TGTGCCAGCAGGACACAGGGGGCGGGTGAAAAACTGTTTTTT. The rearrangement joins TRBV27 to TRBJ1-4, with 9 positions matching TRBD1. V was clipped by 6 bases and J by 7 bases; unmatched bases: 6. Germline assignment: CDR1 MNHEY and CDR2 SMNVEV (reference sequence). The CDR3 covers 14 residues.

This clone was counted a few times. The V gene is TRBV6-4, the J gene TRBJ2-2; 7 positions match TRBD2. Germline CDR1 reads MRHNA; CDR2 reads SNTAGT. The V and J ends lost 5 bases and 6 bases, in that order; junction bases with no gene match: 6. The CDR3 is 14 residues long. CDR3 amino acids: CASSPSGDAGELFF. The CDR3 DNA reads TGTGCCAGCAGTCCCAGCGGGGACGCCGGGGAGCTGTTTTTT.

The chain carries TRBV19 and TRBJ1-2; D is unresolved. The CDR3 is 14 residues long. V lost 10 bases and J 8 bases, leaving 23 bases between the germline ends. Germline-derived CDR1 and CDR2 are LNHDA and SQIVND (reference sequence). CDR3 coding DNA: TGTGCCACCTCCTTGAAAGTAGAGGGAAACGGCTACACCTTC. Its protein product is CATSLKVEGNGYTF.

The CDR3 spells CATLGDTSTDTQYF. The CDR3 bases are TGTGCCACCCTAGGGGATACTAGCACAGATACGCAGTATTTT. The chain uses TRBV7-9 and TRBJ2-3, with D perhaps TRBD1 (5 bases). Germline assignment: CDR1 SEHNR and CDR2 FQNEAQ (reference sequence). Trimming took 10 bases from V and 0 from J, leaving 14 bases between them. The CDR3 runs to 14 residues.

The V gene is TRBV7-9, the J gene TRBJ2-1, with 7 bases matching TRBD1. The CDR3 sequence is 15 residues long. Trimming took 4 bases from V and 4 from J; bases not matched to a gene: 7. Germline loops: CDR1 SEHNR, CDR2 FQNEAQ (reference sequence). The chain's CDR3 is CASSSRDSAYNEQFF. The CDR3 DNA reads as TGTGCCAGCAGCTCCCGGGACAGCGCATACAATGAGCAGTTCTTC. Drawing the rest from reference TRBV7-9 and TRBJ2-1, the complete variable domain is DTGVSQNPRHKITKRGQNVTFRCDPISEHNRLYWYRQTLGQGPEFLTYFQNEAQLEKSRLLSDRFSAERPKGSFSTLEIQRTEQGDSAMYLCASSSRDSAYNEQFFGPGTRLTVL.

CDR3 sequence reads: CASSLDRISRDEQYF. The CDR3, as DNA: TGTGCCAGCAGCTTAGATCGTATTAGCAGGGACGAGCAGTACTTC. The chain combines TRBV11-2 with TRBJ2-7; possible D gene TRBD1, 5 bases. This CDR3 has 15 amino acids. Germline CDR1 SGHAT, CDR2 FQNNGV. Trimming pared 0 bases from V and 5 bases from J, leaving 14 bases between.

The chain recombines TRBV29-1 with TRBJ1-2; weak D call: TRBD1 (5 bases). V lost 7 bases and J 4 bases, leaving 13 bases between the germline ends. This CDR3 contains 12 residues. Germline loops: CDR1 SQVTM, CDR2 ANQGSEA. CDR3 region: CSAPGQIYGYTF. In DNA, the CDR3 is TGCAGCGCCCCCGGACAAATCTATGGCTACACCTTC.

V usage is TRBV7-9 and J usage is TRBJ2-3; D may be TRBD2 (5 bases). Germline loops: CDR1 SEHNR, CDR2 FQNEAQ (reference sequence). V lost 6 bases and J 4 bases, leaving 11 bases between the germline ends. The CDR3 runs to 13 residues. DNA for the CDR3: TGTGCCAGCAGTCTCAGCGGTGCAGATACGCAGTATTTT. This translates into CASSLSGADTQYF.

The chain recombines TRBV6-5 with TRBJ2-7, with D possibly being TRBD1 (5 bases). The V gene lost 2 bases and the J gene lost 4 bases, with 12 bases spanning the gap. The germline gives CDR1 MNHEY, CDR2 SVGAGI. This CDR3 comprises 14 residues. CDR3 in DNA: TGTGCCAGCAGTTACAGGGGCAGTTCGTACGAGCAGTACTTC. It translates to CASSYRGSSYEQYF.

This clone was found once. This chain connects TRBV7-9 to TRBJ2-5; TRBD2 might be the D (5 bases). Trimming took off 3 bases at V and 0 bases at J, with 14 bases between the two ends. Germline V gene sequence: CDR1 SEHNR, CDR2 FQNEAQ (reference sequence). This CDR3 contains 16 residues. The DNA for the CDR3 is TGTGCCAGCAGCTTTTTAGAAGCGGCAGACCAAGAGACCCAGTACTTC. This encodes CASSFLEAADQETQYF.

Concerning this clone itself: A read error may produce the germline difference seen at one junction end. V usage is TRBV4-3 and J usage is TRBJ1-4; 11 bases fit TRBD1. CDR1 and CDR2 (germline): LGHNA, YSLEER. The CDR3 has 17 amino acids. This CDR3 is CASSQVTPGTGGQKLLF. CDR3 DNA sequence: TGCGCCAGCAGCCAAGTTACCCCGGGGACAGGGGGACAAAAACTGCTTTTT.

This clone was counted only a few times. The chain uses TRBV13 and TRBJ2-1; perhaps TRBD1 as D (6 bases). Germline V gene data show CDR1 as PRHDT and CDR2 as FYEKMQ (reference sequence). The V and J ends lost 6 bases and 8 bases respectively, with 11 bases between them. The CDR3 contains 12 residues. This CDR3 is CASSYRVDEQFF. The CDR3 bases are TGTGCCAGCAGTTACAGGGTCGATGAGCAGTTCTTC.

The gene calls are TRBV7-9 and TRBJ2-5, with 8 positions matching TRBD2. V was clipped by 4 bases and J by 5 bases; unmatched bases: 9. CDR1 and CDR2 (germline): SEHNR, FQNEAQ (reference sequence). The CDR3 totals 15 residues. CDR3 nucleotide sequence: TGTGCCAGCAGCTCACGGGGGGGCAGGGCGGAGACCCAGTACTTC. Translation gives CASSSRGGRAETQYF.

In DNA form, the CDR3 reads TGTGCCAGCAGGGGACCGGGACAGGGCGGCGGCTACACCTTC. This codes for CASRGPGQGGGYTF. The chain couples TRBV2 to TRBJ1-2; TRBD1 matches 9 bases. V trimming: 6 bases; J trimming: 8 bases; junction bases outside the gene matches: 10. Germline lookup yields CDR1 SNHLY and CDR2 FYNNEI. CDR3 length equals 14 residues.

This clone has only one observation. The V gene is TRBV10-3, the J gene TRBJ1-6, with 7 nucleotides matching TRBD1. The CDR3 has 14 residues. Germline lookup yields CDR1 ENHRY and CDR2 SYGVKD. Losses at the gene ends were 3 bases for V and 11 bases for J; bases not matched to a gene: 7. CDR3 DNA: TGTGCCATCAGTGACCCCGGACAGGAGACACCCCTCCACTTT. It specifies CAISDPGQETPLHF.

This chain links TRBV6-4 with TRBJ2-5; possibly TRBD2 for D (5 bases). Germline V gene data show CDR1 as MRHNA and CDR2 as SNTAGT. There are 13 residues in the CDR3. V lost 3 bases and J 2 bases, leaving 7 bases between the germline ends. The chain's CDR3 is CASSEGDQETQYF. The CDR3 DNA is TGTGCCAGCAGTGAGGGAGATCAAGAGACCCAGTACTTC.

As DNA, the CDR3 is TGTGCCAGCTCCCTGGGCACCGGACAAGCGTTCGGCTACACCTTC. This gives the protein CASSLGTGQAFGYTF. The chain has TRBV9 and TRBJ1-2; perhaps TRBD1 as D (5 bases). The CDR3 consists of 15 residues. V gave up 7 bases and J gave up 8 bases, with 24 bases separating them. Germline V gene lookup returns CDR1 SGDLS and CDR2 YYNGEE.

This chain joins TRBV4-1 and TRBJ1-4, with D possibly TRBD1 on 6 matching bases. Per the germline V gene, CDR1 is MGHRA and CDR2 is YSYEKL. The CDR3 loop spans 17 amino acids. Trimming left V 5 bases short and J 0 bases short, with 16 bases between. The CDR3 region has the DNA TGCGCCAGCAGCTTAACCGGGCAGGGGACAACTAATGAAAAACTGTTTTTT. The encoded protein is CASSLTGQGTTNEKLFF.